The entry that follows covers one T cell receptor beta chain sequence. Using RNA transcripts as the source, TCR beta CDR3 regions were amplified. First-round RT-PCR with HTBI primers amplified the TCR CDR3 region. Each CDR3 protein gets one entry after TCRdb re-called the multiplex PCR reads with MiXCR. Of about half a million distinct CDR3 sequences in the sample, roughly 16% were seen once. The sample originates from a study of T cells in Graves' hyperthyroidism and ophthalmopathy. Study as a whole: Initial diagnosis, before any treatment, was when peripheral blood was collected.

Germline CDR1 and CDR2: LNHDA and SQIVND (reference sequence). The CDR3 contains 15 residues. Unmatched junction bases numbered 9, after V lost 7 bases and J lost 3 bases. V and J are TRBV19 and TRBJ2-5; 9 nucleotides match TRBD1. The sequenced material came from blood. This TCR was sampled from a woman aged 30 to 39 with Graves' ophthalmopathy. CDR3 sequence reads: CASNYPGQGKETQYF. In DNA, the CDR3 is TGTGCCAGTAATTACCCGGGACAGGGAAAAGAGACCCAGTACTTC.